The 2 T cell receptor beta chains below were found in one sample sequenced in a study of cytomegalovirus exposure and HLA in healthy donors. The primer mix had 60 Vbeta and 13 Jbeta primers. The data were produced by immunoSEQ multiplex PCR, yet TCRdb's version contains in-frame clones alone and is incomplete. The table has about 250,000 clones, roughly 80% seen once. Sequencing was carried out using PBMCs. These receptors originate from a girl aged 2-10 years in good health and CMV-seronegative.

The CDR3 coding sequence is TGTGCCAGCAGCGACTTGTACGAGCAGTACTTC. This codes for CASSDLYEQYF. The chain joins TRBV7-9 to TRBJ2-5; D uncertain. The J call may be in error: the DNA end matches TRBJ2-7 better. The germline V gene encodes CDR1 SEHNR and CDR2 FQNEAQ (reference sequence). The CDR3 runs to 11 residues.

A few counts support this clone. This chain uses TRBV30 with TRBJ2-7, with 7 bases matching TRBD1. Germline CDR1 is GTSNPN and CDR2 is SVGIG (reference sequence). The CDR3 loop spans 13 amino acids. V lost 6 bases and J lost 3; bases outside the gene matches: 8. The CDR3 DNA is TGTGCCTGCCTAGACAGGGACCACTACGAGCAGTACTTC. Protein sequence: CACLDRDHYEQYF.